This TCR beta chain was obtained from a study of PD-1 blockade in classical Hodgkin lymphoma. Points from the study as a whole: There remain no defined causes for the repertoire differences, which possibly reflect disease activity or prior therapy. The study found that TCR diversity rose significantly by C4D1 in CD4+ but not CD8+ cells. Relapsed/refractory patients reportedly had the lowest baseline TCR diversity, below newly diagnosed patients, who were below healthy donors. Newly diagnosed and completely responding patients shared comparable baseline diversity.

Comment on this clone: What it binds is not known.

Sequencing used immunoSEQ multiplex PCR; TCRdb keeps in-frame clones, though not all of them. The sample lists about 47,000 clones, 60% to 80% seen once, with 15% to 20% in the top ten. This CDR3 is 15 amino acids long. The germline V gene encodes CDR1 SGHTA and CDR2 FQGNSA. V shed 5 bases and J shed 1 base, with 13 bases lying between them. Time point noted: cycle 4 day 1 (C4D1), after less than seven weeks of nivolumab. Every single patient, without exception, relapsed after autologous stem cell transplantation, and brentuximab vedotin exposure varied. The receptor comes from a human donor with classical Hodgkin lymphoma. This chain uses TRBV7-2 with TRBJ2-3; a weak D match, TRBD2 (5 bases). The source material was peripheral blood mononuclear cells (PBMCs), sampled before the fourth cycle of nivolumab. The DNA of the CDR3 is TGTGCCAGCAGCCTTCAGTTCGGGGGCACAGATACGCAGTATTTT. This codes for CASSLQFGGTDTQYF.